Listed below are T cell receptor beta chains from one sample, sequenced in a study of shared T cell receptors in the human thymus. Data came from immunoSEQ multiplex PCR; TCRdb stores just in-frame clones and leaves some out. The sample holds some 700,000 clones, 80% to 90% seen once. The data were also submitted as part of a second study, on human thymus T cells.

Material for sequencing was thymocytes. These receptors were obtained from a girl under three years old with a congenital heart defect. Both conserved end residues are part of each CDR3. The D gene is left open where the match is weak. The size field is filled for only some rows; it gives once, few, many or a size class.

d_gene	j_gene	v_gene	abundance	CDR3aa	CDR3nt
TRBD1	TRBJ2-7	TRBV7-2	once	CASSSPPGTGENNEQYF	TGTGCCAGCAGCTCTCCCCCCGGGACAGGGGAAAACAACGAGCAGTACTTC
TRBD1	TRBJ2-1	TRBV5-4	NA	CASSYRTRDSTTQFF	TGTGCCAGCAGCTACCGGACCCGGGACAGCACAACTCAGTTCTTC
TRBD1	TRBJ1-1	TRBV19	NA	CASNADRDRVRMNTEAFF	TGTGCCAGTAATGCCGACCGGGACAGGGTACGCATGAACACTGAAGCTTTCTTT
NA	TRBJ1-6	TRBV9	once	CASSDQAIGSPLHF	TGTGCCAGCAGCGATCAGGCAATTGGATCACCCCTCCACTTT
TRBD1	TRBJ2-4	TRBV10-3	once	CAISELEGAVAKNIQYF	TGTGCCATCAGTGAACTTGAGGGGGCTGTGGCCAAAAACATTCAGTACTTC
TRBD1	TRBJ2-7	TRBV27	NA	CASINRQGEDQQYF	TGTGCCAGCATCAATCGACAGGGAGAAGACCAGCAGTACTTC
TRBD1	TRBJ2-7	TRBV5-6	NA	CASSSSDREHYEQYF	TGTGCCAGCAGTTCTAGTGACAGGGAACACTACGAGCAGTACTTC
TRBD1	TRBJ2-3	TRBV13	few	CASSYKGTGEIRTTSTDTQYF	TGTGCCAGCAGCTACAAAGGGACAGGAGAAATAAGAACTACTAGCACAGATACGCAGTATTTT
NA	TRBJ1-1	TRBV29-1	NA	CSAALGPPGMNTEAFF	TGCAGCGCTGCCCTGGGGCCACCGGGCATGAACACTGAAGCTTTCTTT
NA	TRBJ1-1	TRBV6-5	NA	CASSRDSGSTEAFF	TGTGCCAGCAGTCGGGACTCAGGGAGCACTGAAGCTTTCTTT
NA	TRBJ1-2	TRBV11-2	NA	CASSQIHGYTF	TGTGCCAGCAGCCAGATTCATGGCTACACCTTC
NA	TRBJ2-3	TRBV27	NA	CASSGPSKKADTQYF	TGTGCCAGCAGCGGGCCTAGCAAGAAGGCAGATACGCAGTATTTT
NA	TRBJ1-5	TRBV12-5	NA	CASGPGGVRGNQPQHF	TGTGCTAGTGGACCCGGTGGAGTCAGGGGCAATCAGCCCCAGCATTTT
TRBD1	TRBJ2-7	TRBV9	NA	CASSVGEGAGTGTYEQYF	TGTGCCAGCAGCGTAGGAGAGGGAGCCGGGACAGGGACCTACGAGCAGTACTTC
TRBD1	TRBJ2-1	TRBV7-9	NA	CASSQDRAYYNEQFF	TGTGCCAGCAGCCAAGACAGGGCGTACTACAATGAGCAGTTCTTC
NA	TRBJ2-5	TRBV7-2	NA	CASSPPQGPQETQYF	TGTGCCAGCAGCCCTCCTCAGGGGCCCCAAGAGACCCAGTACTTC
NA	TRBJ1-2	TRBV6-1	once	CASRDTGRGDYGYTF	TGTGCCAGCCGGGATACAGGGAGGGGGGACTATGGCTACACCTTC
NA	TRBJ1-5	TRBV6-1	NA	CATAANNQPQHF	TGTGCCACCGCGGCGAACAATCAGCCCCAGCATTTT
TRBD1	TRBJ1-5	TRBV27	NA	CASSPQGAGESNQPQHF	TGTGCCAGCAGTCCACAGGGGGCGGGTGAGAGCAATCAGCCCCAGCATTTT
NA	TRBJ1-2	TRBV30	few	CAWRHLEGSYGYTF	TGTGCCTGGCGTCATTTGGAGGGCTCCTATGGCTACACCTTC
TRBD2	TRBJ2-1	TRBV2	NA	CASSVGTSGGAPTYNEQFF	TGTGCCAGCAGTGTGGGAACTAGCGGGGGGGCCCCAACCTACAATGAGCAGTTCTTC
NA	TRBJ2-5	TRBV10-2	NA	CASSGGDRPKETQYF	TGCGCCAGCAGTGGGGGGGACAGACCTAAAGAGACCCAGTACTTC
NA	TRBJ1-4	TRBV7-2	NA	CASSLMFMASEKLFF	TGTGCCAGCAGCTTAATGTTCATGGCCAGTGAAAAACTGTTTTTT
NA	TRBJ1-6	TRBV9	once	CASSVAPREASPLHF	TGTGCCAGCAGCGTAGCCCCCAGGGAAGCCTCACCCCTCCACTTT
TRBD1	TRBJ1-2	TRBV29-1	few	CSVGTVSDYGYTF	TGCAGCGTGGGGACAGTCTCTGACTATGGCTACACCTTC
NA	TRBJ1-2	TRBV9	NA	CASSVTGTISNYGYTF	TGTGCCAGCAGCGTAACAGGGACCATTTCTAACTATGGCTACACCTTC
NA	TRBJ2-2	TRBV10-1	NA	CASSHDSYTGELFF	TGCGCCAGCAGTCACGACAGCTACACCGGGGAGCTGTTTTTT
TRBD1	TRBJ1-5	TRBV27	NA	CASRTGTGVDQPQHF	TGTGCCAGCAGGACCGGGACAGGGGTGGATCAGCCCCAGCATTTT